This T cell receptor beta chain is from a study of T cell responses to AZD1222 COVID-19 vaccine. Trimming cost V 2 bases and J 6 bases; bases outside gene matches: 3. Germline values: CDR1 MDHEN, CDR2 SYDVKM. The CDR3 covers 14 residues. Here immunoSEQ multiplex PCR was the method, and the copy in TCRdb shows in-frame clones only, minus some. The sample lists about 100,000 clones, approximately 89% occurring once. Second-dose recipients at about 4 or about 12 weeks were treated as one pooled group. The input for sequencing was peripheral blood, taken 28 days after the second AZD1222 dose. V usage is TRBV28 and J usage is TRBJ2-7; 11 nucleotides agree with TRBD2. The clonotype comes from an adult who received the AZD1222 COVID-19 vaccine. CDR3 protein: CASSLLAGGIEQYF. As DNA, the CDR3 is TGTGCCAGCAGTTTACTAGCGGGAGGCATCGAGCAGTACTTC.